This is a list of T cell receptor beta chains from one sample in a study of cytomegalovirus exposure and HLA in healthy donors. The repertoire was sequenced with immunoSEQ multiplex PCR; TCRdb's copy has only in-frame clones and lacks some. The sample records roughly 60,000 clones, around 96% being singletons. Sequenced input: PBMCs. The receptors here all came from a man between 18 and 35 years old in good health and CMV-seronegative. CDR3s include the opening cysteine and the closing phenylalanine or tryptophan. D genes are given only for firm matches. Clone size is not always given. Where it is, it says once, few, many or a class for expanded clones.

D	size	J	length	V	CDR3	DNA
TRBD2	-	TRBJ2-7	15	TRBV28	CASSLTSGGPKEQYF	TGTGCCAGCAGTTTAACTAGCGGGGGTCCTAAGGAGCAGTACTTC
-	-	TRBJ2-3	13	TRBV30	CAWSSVPPDTQYF	TGTGCCTGGAGCTCCGTCCCCCCAGATACGCAGTATTTT
-	-	TRBJ1-4	15	TRBV6-5	CASSYSPGVSEKLFF	TGTGCCAGCAGTTACTCACCAGGGGTCAGTGAAAAACTGTTTTTT
-	once	TRBJ1-5	16	TRBV4-1	CASSHPQGRSNQPQHF	TGCGCCAGCAGCCATCCACAGGGTCGAAGCAATCAGCCCCAGCATTTT
TRBD1	-	TRBJ2-2	16	TRBV27	CASSSYRGKNTGELFF	TGTGCCAGCAGTTCCTACAGGGGAAAGAACACCGGGGAGCTGTTTTTT
-	-	TRBJ2-7	13	TRBV7-2	CASSLGRPYEQYF	TGTGCCAGCAGCTTGGGCAGGCCATACGAGCAGTACTTC
-	-	TRBJ2-1	14	TRBV6-1	CASSGSLNYNEQFF	TGTGCCAGCAGTGGTAGCCTAAACTACAATGAGCAGTTCTTC
-	-	TRBJ2-1	16	TRBV7-9	CASSLELASSYNEQFF	TGTGCCAGCAGCTTAGAGTTAGCTAGCTCCTACAATGAGCAGTTCTTC
-	-	TRBJ2-2	13	TRBV29-1	CSVQTDYTGELFF	TGCAGCGTACAGACAGATTACACCGGGGAGCTGTTTTTT
-	-	TRBJ1-5	16	TRBV21-1	CASNPTGSYSNQPQHF	TGTGCCAGCAACCCGACAGGGTCCTATAGCAATCAGCCCCAGCATTTT
TRBD1	-	TRBJ1-4	12	TRBV6-1	CASTGTGEKLFF	TGTGCCAGCACCGGGACAGGCGAAAAACTGTTTTTT
-	-	TRBJ2-3	14	TRBV27	CASSLVGWTDTQYF	TGTGCCAGCAGTTTAGTGGGCTGGACAGATACGCAGTATTTT
TRBD1	-	TRBJ1-1	15	TRBV28	CASSLTGDEHTEAFF	TGTGCCAGCAGTTTGACAGGGGATGAACACACTGAAGCTTTCTTT
-	-	TRBJ2-7	12	TRBV6-6	CASSHNRAEQYF	TGTGCCAGCAGCCACAACAGGGCCGAGCAGTACTTC
TRBD1	-	TRBJ2-3	13	TRBV10-3	CATLGTGTDTQYF	TGTGCCACCCTCGGGACAGGGACAGATACGCAGTATTTT
-	-	TRBJ1-2	14	TRBV15	CATSREQPYEGYTF	TGTGCCACCAGCAGAGAACAGCCATATGAGGGCTACACCTTC
-	-	TRBJ1-2	20	TRBV7-3	CASSLFSSGRLGTLNYGYTF	TGTGCCAGCAGCTTATTTTCATCGGGGAGGTTGGGGACGCTTAACTATGGCTACACCTTC
-	-	TRBJ1-2	13	TRBV6-6	CASSYGGADGYTF	TGTGCCAGCAGTTACGGGGGCGCCGATGGCTACACCTTC
-	-	TRBJ2-7	11	TRBV20-1	CSASHYYEQYF	TGCAGTGCTAGCCACTACTACGAGCAGTACTTC
-	-	TRBJ1-1	16	TRBV4-1	CASSFIVGGMGTEAFF	TGCGCCAGCAGCTTTATCGTCGGGGGTATGGGCACTGAAGCTTTCTTT
-	-	TRBJ2-1	15	TRBV18	CASSSGTLRLGEQFF	TGTGCCAGCTCATCCGGGACACTTCGTTTGGGTGAGCAGTTCTTC
-	-	TRBJ2-7	18	TRBV7-8	CASSPRRMPGQETYEQYF	TGTGCCAGCAGCCCCCGTAGGATGCCGGGACAAGAGACCTACGAGCAGTACTTC
TRBD2	-	TRBJ2-3	17	TRBV5-1	CASSLGPLAGGTDTQYF	TGCGCCAGCAGCTTGGGCCCCCTAGCGGGGGGCACAGATACGCAGTATTTT
-	-	TRBJ1-5	15	TRBV27	CASSLTADSNQPQHF	TGTGCCAGCAGTTTGACAGCCGATAGCAATCAGCCCCAGCATTTT
-	-	TRBJ1-1	23	TRBV7-3	CASSLSGQSGLVEGRVVNTEAFF	TGTGCCAGCAGCTTAAGCGGTCAATCTGGGTTGGTGGAGGGAAGGGTTGTGAACACTGAAGCTTTCTTT
TRBD2	once	TRBJ2-3	18	TRBV4-1	CASSQDSRLAGAPDTQYF	TGCGCCAGCAGCCAAGATAGCAGACTAGCGGGAGCCCCAGATACGCAGTATTTT
TRBD1	-	TRBJ2-7	15	TRBV27	CASTTNPTGPHEQYF	TGTGCCAGCACCACAAACCCGACAGGGCCCCACGAGCAGTACTTC
TRBD2	-	TRBJ2-5	12	TRBV7-9	CATTSGSETQYF	TGTGCCACGACTAGCGGGAGCGAGACCCAGTACTTC
TRBD2	-	TRBJ2-1	13	TRBV28	CASSSGSGNEQFF	TGTGCCAGCAGTAGCGGGAGTGGGAATGAGCAGTTCTTC
-	-	TRBJ1-2	15	TRBV4-1	CASSQVYSGDYGYTF	TGCGCCAGCAGCCAAGTGTATTCGGGGGACTATGGCTACACCTTC
-	-	TRBJ1-5	16	TRBV5-1	CASSPQGVGSNQPQHF	TGCGCCAGCAGCCCACAAGGGGTTGGGAGCAATCAGCCCCAGCATTTT
TRBD1	-	TRBJ2-7	16	TRBV9	CASSPGGQGLVREQYF	TGTGCCAGCAGCCCGGGGGGACAGGGATTGGTACGGGAGCAGTACTTC
-	-	TRBJ2-1	13	TRBV4-1	CASSQGPGNEQFF	TGCGCCAGCAGCCAAGGCCCGGGCAATGAGCAGTTCTTC
TRBD2	-	TRBJ2-3	15	TRBV6-4	CASSERAGGTDTQYF	TGTGCCAGCAGTGAGCGAGCGGGAGGCACAGATACGCAGTATTTT
-	-	TRBJ2-2	15	TRBV4-2	CASSREGGNTGELFF	TGTGCCAGCAGCCGAGAGGGGGGTAACACCGGGGAGCTGTTTTTT
-	-	TRBJ2-5	15	TRBV7-9	CASSLSVQYQETQYF	TGTGCCAGCAGCTTATCTGTCCAGTACCAAGAGACCCAGTACTTC
-	-	TRBJ1-5	15	TRBV5-4	CASSVLGQVPQPQHF	TGTGCCAGCAGCGTCTTGGGGCAAGTCCCCCAGCCCCAGCATTTT
-	-	TRBJ2-1	15	TRBV4-3	CASSLSVAGVDEQFF	TGCGCCAGCAGCCTCTCCGTTGCAGGGGTGGATGAGCAGTTCTTC
TRBD2	-	TRBJ2-7	16	TRBV27	CASSLKPRELHYEQYF	TGTGCCAGCAGTTTGAAACCGCGGGAGCTACACTACGAGCAGTACTTC
-	once	TRBJ1-3	14	TRBV6-1	CASSTDYSGNTIYF	TGTGCCAGCAGTACGGACTACTCTGGAAACACCATATATTTT
-	-	TRBJ2-7	14	TRBV27	CASSSRQSSYEQYF	TGTGCCAGCAGTTCAAGACAGAGCTCCTACGAGCAGTACTTC